This T cell receptor beta chain was sequenced in a study of cytomegalovirus exposure and HLA in healthy donors. V lost 5 bases, J lost 8 bases, and 18 bases lay in between. The CDR3 totals 15 residues. CDR1 and CDR2 (germline): SEHNR, FQNEAQ (reference sequence). This clone turned up a few times. The primer mix had 60 Vbeta and 13 Jbeta primers. Profiling relied on immunoSEQ multiplex PCR, and the TCRdb table lists in-frame clones only, not all of them. In the table there are about 130,000 clones, around 80% of which are singletons. The V call is TRBV7-9, the J call TRBJ1-4; D ambiguous. The origin of this receptor is a woman aged 30 to 39 in good health and CMV-seronegative. Sequencing used PBMCs. The CDR3 loop is CASSLYSGAGEKLFF. In nucleotides, the CDR3 is TGTGCCAGCAGCCTCTATTCTGGAGCCGGGGAAAAACTGTTTTTT.